Below, 15 T cell receptor beta chains from the same sample are listed, as sequenced in a study of cytomegalovirus exposure and HLA in healthy donors. In the PCR, 60 Vbeta and 13 Jbeta primers were used. Produced via immunoSEQ multiplex PCR; TCRdb's table is partial and in-frame only. The sample shows around 150,000 clones, 80% of them seen only once. Sequenced material: PBMCs. Receptors originate from a man aged 25 to 40 in good health and CMV-seronegative.

This chain links TRBV2 with TRBJ1-1; the D gene is possibly TRBD1 (5 bases). CDR1 SNHLY and CDR2 FYNNEI come from the germline V gene. V lost 2 bases, J lost 5 bases, and 18 bases lay in between. The CDR3 loop spans 16 amino acids. In DNA form, the CDR3 reads TGTGCCAGCAGTGAACTAATTACTAGGGACTGGACTGAAGCTTTCTTT. This translates into CASSELITRDWTEAFF.

The genes are TRBV27 and TRBJ2-3; tentative D call: TRBD2 (7 bases). CDR1 is MNHEY, CDR2 SMNVEV, per germline (reference sequence). The CDR3 length is 16 residues. Deletions cut 4 bases from V and 7 bases from J, with 21 bases between. The CDR3 spells CASSSSGGGRGNTQYF. CDR3 DNA: TGTGCCAGCAGTTCATCGGGGGGCGGGAGAGGGAATACGCAGTATTTT.

This chain joins TRBV27 and TRBJ2-7; D remains ambiguous. Germline CDR1 is MNHEY and CDR2 is SMNVEV (reference sequence). The ends were cut back, 7 bases at V and 3 bases at J, with 10 bases in the middle. The CDR3 is made up of 12 amino acids. CDR3 residues: CASTADFYEQYF. The CDR3 DNA follows: TGTGCCAGCACCGCCGACTTCTACGAGCAGTACTTC.

The chain is built from TRBV9 and TRBJ2-2; D unclear. Germline loops: CDR1 SGDLS, CDR2 YYNGEE. The V end was cut by 3 bases, the J end by 0 bases, with 21 bases between. The CDR3 extends over 19 amino acids. In DNA, the CDR3 is TGTGCCAGCAGCGCGAAACCAGGTTGGCGAGAGACGAACACCGGGGAGCTGTTTTTT. Amino acid sequence: CASSAKPGWRETNTGELFF. Variable domain in full (rest from reference TRBV9 and TRBJ2-2): DSGVTQTPKHLITATGQRVTLRCSPRSGDLSVYWYQQSLDQGLQFLIQYYNGEERAKGNILERFSAQQFPDLHSELNLSSLELGDSALYFCASSAKPGWRETNTGELFFGEGSRLTVL.

Concerning this clone itself: An end of the junction differs from the germline gene, which may be a read error. The chain is built from TRBV13 and TRBJ1-2, with TRBD1 matching 9 bases. Germline V gene data show CDR1 as PRHDT and CDR2 as FYEKMQ (reference sequence). The CDR3 is 15 residues long. DNA for the CDR3: TGTGCCAGCAGCTTTCCGGGACAGGGAGAGGTTGGCTACACTTTC. Translating gives CASSFPGQGEVGYTF.

The V and J genes are TRBV11-2 and TRBJ2-5; D is perhaps TRBD1 (5 bases). CDR1 is SGHAT and CDR2 is FQNNGV in the germline V gene. The CDR3 covers 12 residues. V lost 5 bases to trimming and J lost 5 bases, with 9 bases between them. In DNA form, the CDR3 reads TGTGCCAGCAGCGGAGCAGGGGAGACCCAGTACTTC. Encoded protein: CASSGAGETQYF.

The chain couples TRBV11-2 to TRBJ2-5; 9 nucleotides agree with TRBD1. The CDR3 is 18 amino acids. The V gene's germline CDR1 is SGHAT and CDR2 FQNNGV. V gave up 7 bases and J gave up 5 bases; unmatched junction bases: 20. This CDR3 reads CASTEGRLGQGSWETQYF. The CDR3 DNA reads TGTGCCAGCACCGAGGGAAGACTCGGACAGGGGTCATGGGAGACCCAGTACTTC.

The chain joins TRBV11-3 to TRBJ2-1; D perhaps matches TRBD1 (6 bases). Germline V lookup: CDR1 SGHNT, CDR2 YENEEA. This CDR3 region has 19 residues. Trimming removed 0 bases from V and 6 bases from J, with 24 bases in between. CDR3 in amino acids: CASSLDGNREGERGNEQFF. The DNA for the CDR3 is TGTGCCAGCAGCTTAGATGGGAACAGGGAAGGGGAAAGGGGCAATGAGCAGTTCTTC. The full variable domain, with the rest looked up from reference TRBV11-3 and TRBJ2-1, is EAGVVQSPRYKIIEKKQPVAFWCNPISGHNTLYWYLQNLGQGPELLIRYENEEAVDDSQLPKDRFSAERLKGVDSTLKIQPAELGDSAVYLCASSLDGNREGERGNEQFFGPGTRLTVL.

This clone was picked up a small number of times. This chain uses TRBV15 with TRBJ1-2; D may be TRBD1 (5 bases). The V end was cut by 0 bases, the J end by 6 bases, with 14 bases between. The CDR3 sequence is 15 residues long. Per the germline V gene, CDR1 is LNHNV and CDR2 is YYDKDF (reference sequence). The CDR3, as DNA: TGTGCCACCAGCAGAGATTTGTCAGGGCCCGATGGCTACACCTTC. As protein: CATSRDLSGPDGYTF.

This chain connects TRBV30 to TRBJ1-1; TRBD1 matches 9 bases. This CDR3 has 15 amino acids. Trimming at V came to 1 base and at J to 5 bases, leaving 8 bases not matched to a gene. The V gene's germline CDR1 is GTSNPN and CDR2 SVGIG (reference sequence). The CDR3 bases are TGTGCCTGGAGTGCCCTACAGGGGGCCGGAACTGAAGCTTTCTTT. The encoded protein is CAWSALQGAGTEAFF.

The V gene is TRBV11-2, the J gene TRBJ2-7, with TRBD2 identical over 14 bases. CDR1 and CDR2 (germline): SGHAT, FQNNGV. This CDR3 has 14 amino acids. V was clipped by 5 bases and J by 6 bases; unmatched bases: 3. The CDR3 spells CASSQGLAGVEQYF. CDR3 nucleotides: TGTGCCAGCAGCCAGGGACTAGCGGGAGTCGAGCAGTACTTC.

The genes are TRBV7-8 and TRBJ1-3, with unresolved D. The V gene lost 0 bases and the J gene lost 1 base, with 4 bases spanning the gap. From germline, CDR1 is SGHVS and CDR2 FQNEAQ. This CDR3 spans 14 amino acids. For the CDR3, the DNA is TGTGCCAGCAGCTTAGCCCCATCTGGAAACACCATATATTTT. Residues: CASSLAPSGNTIYF.

This clone was observed a handful of times. The chain recombines TRBV6-4 with TRBJ2-3, with TRBD2 identical over 10 bases. V trimming: 3 bases; J trimming: 4 bases; junction bases outside the gene matches: 4. This CDR3 is 15 amino acids long. Germline lookup yields CDR1 MRHNA and CDR2 SNTAGT. The CDR3 DNA reads as TGTGCCAGCAGTGAACTAGCGGGAACCCCAGATACGCAGTATTTT. As protein: CASSELAGTPDTQYF.

The chain recombines TRBV10-3 with TRBJ1-1; D unresolved. Germline V gives CDR1 ENHRY, CDR2 SYGVKD. Trimming took 0 bases from V and 0 from J, leaving 8 bases between them. The CDR3 length is 15 residues. The CDR3 DNA sequence: TGTGCCATCAGTGAGTCGGCCAGTATGAACACTGAAGCTTTCTTT. Encoded protein: CAISESASMNTEAFF.

This clone was detected only once. The chain is built from TRBV2 and TRBJ1-5, with 7 nucleotides matching TRBD1. The germline V gene has CDR1 SNHLY and CDR2 FYNNEI. This CDR3 has 15 residues. V was clipped by 7 bases and J by 1 base; unmatched bases: 7. CDR3 nucleotides: TGTGCCAGCAACTTACAGGGGCAGAGCAATCAGCCCCAGCATTTT. Its translation is CASNLQGQSNQPQHF.